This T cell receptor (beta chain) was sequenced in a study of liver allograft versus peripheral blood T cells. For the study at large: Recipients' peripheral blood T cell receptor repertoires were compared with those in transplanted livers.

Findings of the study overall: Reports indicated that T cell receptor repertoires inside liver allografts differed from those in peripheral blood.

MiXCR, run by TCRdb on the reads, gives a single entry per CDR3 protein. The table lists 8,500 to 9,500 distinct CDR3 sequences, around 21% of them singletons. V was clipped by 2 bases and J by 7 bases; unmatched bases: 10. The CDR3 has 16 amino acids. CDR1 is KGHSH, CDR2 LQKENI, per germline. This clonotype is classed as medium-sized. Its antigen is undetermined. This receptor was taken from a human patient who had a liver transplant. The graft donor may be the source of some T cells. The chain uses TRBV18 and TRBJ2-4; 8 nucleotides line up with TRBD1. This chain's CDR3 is CASSPSDRGIGNIQYF. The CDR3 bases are TGTGCCAGCTCACCAAGTGACAGGGGAATCGGTAACATTCAGTACTTC.